These 3 T cell receptor beta chains share one sample of origin, sequenced in a study of response to subunit inactivated influenza vaccine. Each CDR3 protein gets one entry after TCRdb re-called the RT-PCR reads with MiXCR. Found here are some 160,000 distinct CDR3 sequences, about a tenth of them singletons; the top ten hold around 12%. This specimen was non-naive T cells sorted from PBMCs, taken roughly 6 weeks after vaccination. These receptors originate from a man aged 50 or older who received an inactivated influenza vaccine.

This clonotype was counted only a few times. The V call is TRBV20-1, the J call TRBJ1-2; the match to TRBD1 covers 11 bases. The CDR3 totals 14 residues. Trimming took 6 bases from V and 4 from J; bases not matched to a gene: 7. Germline V gene sequence: CDR1 DFQATT, CDR2 SNEGSKA (reference sequence). The CDR3 DNA reads as TGCAGTGCCCCTTGGGACAGGGGGACCTATGGCTACACCTTC. It encodes CSAPWDRGTYGYTF.

The rearrangement joins TRBV15 to TRBJ2-1; 8 nucleotides line up with TRBD1. Germline trimming cut 6 bases from V and 6 bases from J; bases unmatched to any gene: 7. CDR1 and CDR2 from the germline V gene are LNHNV and YYDKDF (reference sequence). This CDR3 has 14 amino acids. The CDR3 bases are TGTGCCACCAGGAGGACAGGGTCTTTCAATGAGCAGTTCTTC. It codes for CATRRTGSFNEQFF.

This clonotype was counted only a few times. V usage is TRBV7-9 and J usage is TRBJ2-1; 10 bases agree with TRBD2. This CDR3 is built from 16 residues. CDR1 is SEHNR and CDR2 is FQNEAQ in the germline V gene (reference sequence). Losses at the gene ends were 5 bases for V and 3 bases for J; bases not matched to a gene: 7. The CDR3 region has the DNA TGTGCCAGCAGCATTACCCAGCGGGGGGGCTACAATGAGCAGTTCTTC. Its protein product is CASSITQRGGYNEQFF.